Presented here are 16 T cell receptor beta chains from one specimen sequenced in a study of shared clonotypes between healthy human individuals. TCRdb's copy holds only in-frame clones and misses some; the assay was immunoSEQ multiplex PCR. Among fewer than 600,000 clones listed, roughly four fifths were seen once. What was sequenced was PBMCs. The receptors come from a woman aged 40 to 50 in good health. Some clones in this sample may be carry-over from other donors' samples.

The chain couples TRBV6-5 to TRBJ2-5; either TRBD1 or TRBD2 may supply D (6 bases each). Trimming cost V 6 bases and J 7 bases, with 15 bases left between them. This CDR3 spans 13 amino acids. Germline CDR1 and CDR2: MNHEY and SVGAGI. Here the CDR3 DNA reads TGTGCCAGCAGGAAGAGGGGGGTGGGGACCCAGTACTTC. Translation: CASRKRGVGTQYF.

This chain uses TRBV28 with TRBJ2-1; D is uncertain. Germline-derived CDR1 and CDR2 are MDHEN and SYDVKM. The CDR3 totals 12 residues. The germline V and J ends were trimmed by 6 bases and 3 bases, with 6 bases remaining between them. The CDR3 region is CASSGRYNEQFF. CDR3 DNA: TGTGCCAGCAGCGGGCGCTACAATGAGCAGTTCTTC. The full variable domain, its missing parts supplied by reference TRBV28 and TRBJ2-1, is DVKVTQSSRYLVKRTGEKVFLECVQDMDHENMFWYRQDPGLGLRLIYFSYDVKMKEKGDIPEGYSVSREKKERFSLILESASTNQTSMYLCASSGRYNEQFFGPGTRLTVL.

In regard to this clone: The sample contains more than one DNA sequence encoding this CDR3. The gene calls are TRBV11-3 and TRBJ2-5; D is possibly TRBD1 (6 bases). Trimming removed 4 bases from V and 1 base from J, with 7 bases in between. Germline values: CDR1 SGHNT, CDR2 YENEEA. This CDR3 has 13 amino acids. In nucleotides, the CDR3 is TGTGCCAGCAGCTGGACAGCCCAAGAGACCCAGTACTTC. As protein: CASSWTAQETQYF.

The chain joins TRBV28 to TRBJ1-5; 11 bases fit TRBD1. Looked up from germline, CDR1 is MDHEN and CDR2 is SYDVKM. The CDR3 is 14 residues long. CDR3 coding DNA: TGTGCAATAACCCGGGACAGGGGGAATCAGCCCCAGCATTTT. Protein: CAITRDRGNQPQHF.

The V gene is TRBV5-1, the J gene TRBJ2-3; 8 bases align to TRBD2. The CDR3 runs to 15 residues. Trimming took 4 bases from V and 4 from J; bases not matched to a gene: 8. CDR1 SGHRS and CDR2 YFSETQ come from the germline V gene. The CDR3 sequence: CASSPNPGLADTQYF. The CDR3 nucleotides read TGCGCCAGCAGCCCGAACCCGGGACTAGCAGATACGCAGTATTTT.

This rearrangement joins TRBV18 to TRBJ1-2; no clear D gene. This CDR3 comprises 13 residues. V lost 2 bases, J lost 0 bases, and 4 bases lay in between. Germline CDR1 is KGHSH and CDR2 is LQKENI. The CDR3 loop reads CASSPATNYGYTF. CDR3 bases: TGTGCCAGCTCACCAGCTACTAACTATGGCTACACCTTC.

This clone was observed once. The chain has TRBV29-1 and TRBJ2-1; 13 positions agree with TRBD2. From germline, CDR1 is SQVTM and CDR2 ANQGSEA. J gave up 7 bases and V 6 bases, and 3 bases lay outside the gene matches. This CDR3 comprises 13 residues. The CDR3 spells CSVRTSGRNEQFF. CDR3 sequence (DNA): TGCAGCGTAAGGACTAGCGGGAGAAATGAGCAGTTCTTC.

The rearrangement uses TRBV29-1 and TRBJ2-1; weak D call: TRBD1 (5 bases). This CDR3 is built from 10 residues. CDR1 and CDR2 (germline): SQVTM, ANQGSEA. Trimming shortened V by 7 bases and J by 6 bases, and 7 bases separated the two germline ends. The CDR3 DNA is TGCAGCGCCCAGGGCAATGAGCAGTTCTTC. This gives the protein CSAQGNEQFF.

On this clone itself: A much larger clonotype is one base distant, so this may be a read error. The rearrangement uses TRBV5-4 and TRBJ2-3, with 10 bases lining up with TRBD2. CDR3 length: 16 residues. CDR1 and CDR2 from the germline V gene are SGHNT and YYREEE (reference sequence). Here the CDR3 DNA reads TGTGCCGGCAGCTTGGGGCTAGCGGGGGGCACAGATACGCAGTATTTT. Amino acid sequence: CAGSLGLAGGTDTQYF.

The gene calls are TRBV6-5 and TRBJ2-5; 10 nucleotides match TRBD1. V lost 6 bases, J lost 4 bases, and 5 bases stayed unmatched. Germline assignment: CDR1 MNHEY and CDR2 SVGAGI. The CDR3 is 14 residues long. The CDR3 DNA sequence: TGTGCCAGCAGGGGACAGGGGAGTGGAGAGACCCAGTACTTC. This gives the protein CASRGQGSGETQYF.

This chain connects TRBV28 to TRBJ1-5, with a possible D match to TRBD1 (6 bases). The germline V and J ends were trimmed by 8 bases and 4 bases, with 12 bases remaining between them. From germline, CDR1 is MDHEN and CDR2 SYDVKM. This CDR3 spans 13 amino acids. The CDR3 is CASGSGANQPQHF. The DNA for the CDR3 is TGTGCCAGCGGATCGGGGGCAAATCAGCCCCAGCATTTT.

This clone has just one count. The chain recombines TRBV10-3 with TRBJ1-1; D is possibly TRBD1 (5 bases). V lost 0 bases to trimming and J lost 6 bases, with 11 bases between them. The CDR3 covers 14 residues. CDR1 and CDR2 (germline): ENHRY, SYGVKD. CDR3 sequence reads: CAISESGGSAEAFF. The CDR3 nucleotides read TGTGCCATCAGTGAGTCTGGGGGGAGCGCTGAAGCTTTCTTT.

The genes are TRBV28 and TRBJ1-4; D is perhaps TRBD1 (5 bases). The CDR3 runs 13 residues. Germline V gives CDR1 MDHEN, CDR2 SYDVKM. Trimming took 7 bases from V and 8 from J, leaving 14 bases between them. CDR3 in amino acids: CASNRRLGEKLFF. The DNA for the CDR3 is TGTGCCAGCAACAGGCGGTTGGGGGAAAAACTGTTTTTT.

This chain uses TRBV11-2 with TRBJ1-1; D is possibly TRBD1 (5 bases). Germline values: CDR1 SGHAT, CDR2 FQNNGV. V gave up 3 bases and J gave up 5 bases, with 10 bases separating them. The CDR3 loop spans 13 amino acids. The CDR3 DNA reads TGTGCCAGCAGCTTGGTCCAGGGTACTGAAGCTTTCTTT. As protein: CASSLVQGTEAFF.

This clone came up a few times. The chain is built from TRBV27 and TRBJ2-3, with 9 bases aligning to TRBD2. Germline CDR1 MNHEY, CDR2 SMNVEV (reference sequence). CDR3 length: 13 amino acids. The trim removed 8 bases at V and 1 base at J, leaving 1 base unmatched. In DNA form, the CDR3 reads TGTGCCAGCCAGCGGGAGGGCACAGATACGCAGTATTTT. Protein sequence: CASQREGTDTQYF.

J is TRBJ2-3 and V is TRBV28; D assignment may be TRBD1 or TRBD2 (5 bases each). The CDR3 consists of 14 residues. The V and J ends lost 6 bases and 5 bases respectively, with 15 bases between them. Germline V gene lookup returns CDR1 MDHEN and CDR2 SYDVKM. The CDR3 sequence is CASRESGGRDTQYF. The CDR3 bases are TGTGCCAGCAGGGAGAGTGGGGGTAGAGATACGCAGTATTTT.